These 32 T cell receptor beta chains were sequenced from one sample in a study of T cells in Graves' hyperthyroidism and ophthalmopathy. The TCR beta CDR3 regions underwent amplification using RNA transcripts as the source. HTBI primers were employed in a first-round RT-PCR of the TCR CDR3. TCRdb called the multiplex PCR reads again in MiXCR, with one record for every CDR3 protein. This table holds hundreds of thousands of distinct CDR3 sequences, approximately 15% found once. The specimen was blood. These receptors were taken from a woman between 35 and 50 years old with Graves' ophthalmopathy.

This clonotype was seen a single time. V usage is TRBV6-1 and J usage is TRBJ2-7, with D perhaps TRBD1 (6 bases). The CDR3 totals 13 residues. Looked up from germline, CDR1 is MNHNS and CDR2 is SASEGT. The ends were cut back, 7 bases at V and 3 bases at J, with 13 bases in the middle. This CDR3 is CASTPGAVYEQYF. CDR3 coding DNA: TGTGCCAGCACCCCAGGGGCCGTCTACGAGCAGTACTTC.

This chain links TRBV6-2 or TRBV6-3 with TRBJ1-5; the D is unclear. This CDR3 comprises 16 residues. CDR1 is MNHEY and CDR2 is SVGEGT in the germline V gene. V lost 6 bases and J 2 bases, leaving 17 bases between the germline ends. The CDR3: CASSPRQRSGNQPQHF. CDR3 in DNA: TGTGCCAGCAGCCCCCGCCAACGAAGTGGCAATCAGCCCCAGCATTTT.

The rearrangement uses TRBV3-1 and TRBJ1-1, with D tentatively TRBD1 (6 bases). CDR3 length: 16 amino acids. In germline, CDR1 is LGHDT, CDR2 YNNKEL (reference sequence). V dropped 3 bases and J dropped 0 bases, with 14 bases sitting between them. CDR3 sequence reads: CASSQAGALMNTEAFF. CDR3 sequence (DNA): TGTGCCAGCAGCCAGGCAGGGGCGCTAATGAACACTGAAGCTTTCTTT. The full variable domain, in which reference TRBV3-1 and TRBJ1-1 provide the parts outside the CDR3, is DTAVSQTPKYLVTQMGNDKSIKCEQNLGHDTMYWYKQDSKKFLKIMFSYNNKELIINETVPNRFSPKSPDKAHLNLHINSLELGDSAVYFCASSQAGALMNTEAFFGQGTRLTVV.

This clonotype was counted at least ten times. The chain employs TRBV12-3 or TRBV12-4 and TRBJ2-2, with no clear D. The CDR3 runs 13 residues. Trimming stripped 10 bases from V and 0 bases from J, with 9 bases between. As DNA, the CDR3 is TGTGCCACCACCAACACGAACACCGGGGAGCTGTTTTTT. This codes for CATTNTNTGELFF.

V and J are TRBV7-9 and TRBJ2-5; D is ambiguous. Looked up from germline, CDR1 is SEHNR and CDR2 is FQNEAQ (reference sequence). This CDR3 is 14 amino acids long. V was shortened by 3 bases and J by 5 bases, with 13 bases between the two germline ends. CDR3 loop: CASSFGRYLETQYF. The DNA for the CDR3 is TGTGCCAGCAGCTTTGGCCGATACCTTGAGACCCAGTACTTC.

This clonotype appeared many times. The rearrangement uses TRBV28 and TRBJ2-7; TRBD1 or TRBD2 may be the D gene (5 bases each). The CDR3 covers 13 residues. Germline CDR1 reads MDHEN; CDR2 reads SYDVKM. V gave up 4 bases and J gave up 3 bases, with 10 bases separating them. The CDR3: CASSWGRNYEQYF. CDR3 sequence (DNA): TGTGCCAGCAGTTGGGGACGGAACTACGAGCAGTACTTC.

On this clonotype itself: A much bigger clone sits one base away, suggesting this may be a read error. The CDR3: CASSLSTYGTEALF. CDR3 in DNA: TGTGCCAGCAGTTTAAGCACTTACGGGACTGAAGCTCTCTTT. The gene calls are TRBV27 and TRBJ1-1; D might be TRBD1 (5 bases). CDR1 is MNHEY, CDR2 SMNVEV, per germline (reference sequence). The CDR3 has 14 residues.

This clonotype was observed a single time. The chain joins TRBV28 to TRBJ1-1; D might be TRBD1 (6 bases). The CDR3 is 16 amino acids. CDR1 MDHEN and CDR2 SYDVKM come from the germline V gene. The V end lost 6 bases, the J end lost 3 bases, and 20 bases lay between the germline ends. The CDR3 DNA follows: TGTGCCAGCAGCTTAGGGTCCAGGGGTCGGGACACTGAAGCTTTCTTT. Translating it yields CASSLGSRGRDTEAFF.

The chain links TRBV30 to TRBJ1-1; the match to TRBD1 covers 9 bases. The CDR3 runs to 13 residues. V trimming: 5 bases; J trimming: 5 bases; junction bases outside the gene matches: 6. From germline, CDR1 is GTSNPN and CDR2 SVGIG (reference sequence). CDR3 amino acids: CAWDRGIMTEAFF. The CDR3 DNA sequence: TGTGCCTGGGACAGGGGGATTATGACTGAAGCTTTCTTT.

This clonotype came up many times. V gene TRBV7-9 combines with J gene TRBJ1-3, with 8 bases fitting TRBD1. CDR3 length: 15 amino acids. CDR1 SEHNR and CDR2 FQNEAQ come from the germline V gene (reference sequence). Germline trimming cut 5 bases from V and 2 bases from J; bases unmatched to any gene: 5. This chain's CDR3 is CASSPRTGTGNTIYF. The CDR3 DNA is TGTGCCAGCAGCCCCCGGACAGGGACTGGAAACACCATATATTTT.

Many counts were recorded for this clonotype. The V call is TRBV10-3, the J call TRBJ2-6, with 10 positions matching TRBD1. Germline assignment: CDR1 ENHRY and CDR2 SYGVKD. V was pared by 5 bases and J by 1 base, with 8 bases of the junction left unmatched. The CDR3 extends over 18 amino acids. CDR3 protein: CAISTGGQGSSGANVLTF. The CDR3 DNA reads as TGTGCCATCAGTACGGGGGGACAGGGGTCATCTGGGGCCAACGTCCTGACTTTC.

This clonotype was counted between two and nine times. This chain uses TRBV11-1 with TRBJ2-7, with D perhaps matching TRBD1 (6 bases). CDR1 SGHAT and CDR2 FQDESV come from the germline V gene (reference sequence). The CDR3 is 14 residues long. V lost 0 bases and J lost 3, with 9 bases in between. This CDR3 reads CASSLARTDYEQYF. The CDR3 bases are TGTGCCAGCAGCTTAGCCAGGACAGACTACGAGCAGTACTTC.

This clonotype has more than one count but fewer than ten. The CDR3 region has the DNA TGTGCCAGCAGTTCCTCGACAGGGGAAATATCCCCATACGAGCAGTACTTC. It encodes CASSSSTGEISPYEQYF. The rearrangement links TRBV27 to TRBJ2-7, with 8 bases that match TRBD1. V was pared by 4 bases and J by 4 bases, with 15 bases of the junction left unmatched. The CDR3 spans 17 residues. The germline V gene encodes CDR1 MNHEY and CDR2 SMNVEV (reference sequence).

The gene calls are TRBV27 and TRBJ2-5, with 8 bases identical to TRBD1. Germline CDR1 MNHEY, CDR2 SMNVEV (reference sequence). With V trimmed by 10 bases and J by 5 bases, 6 bases remained unmatched. The CDR3 extends over 12 amino acids. DNA of the CDR3: TGTGCCACCAGGACAGGGTACGAGACCCAGTACTTC. Translated: CATRTGYETQYF.

V and J are TRBV7-2 and TRBJ2-7; D unclear. The CDR3 consists of 14 residues. V was clipped by 1 base and J by 3 bases, with 10 bases between them. The germline V gene has CDR1 SGHTA and CDR2 FQGNSA. The CDR3: CASSLEHPGYEQYF. The CDR3 nucleotides read TGTGCCAGCAGCTTAGAACACCCAGGCTACGAGCAGTACTTC.

This clonotype came up many times. The chain uses TRBV15 and TRBJ2-7, with D perhaps matching TRBD2 (6 bases). CDR1 and CDR2 from the germline V gene are LNHNV and YYDKDF (reference sequence). The CDR3 consists of 14 residues. Deletions cut 0 bases from V and 0 bases from J, with 6 bases between. DNA of the CDR3: TGTGCCACCAGCAGAGAGGACTACTCCTACGAGCAGTACTTC. Translating gives CATSREDYSYEQYF.

This clonotype was seen ten or more times. This chain connects TRBV6-2 or TRBV6-3 to TRBJ2-2; TRBD2 might be the D (6 bases). The CDR3 runs to 14 residues. Germline V CDR1 and CDR2: MNHEY, SVGEGT. The ends were cut back, 6 bases at V and 7 bases at J, with 15 bases in the middle. The CDR3 coding sequence is TGTGCCAGCAGCAGACTAGACAATGACGGGGAGCTGTTTTTT. Its translation: CASSRLDNDGELFF.

This clonotype appeared many times. This chain links TRBV9 with TRBJ1-1; D call uncertain. This CDR3 contains 13 residues. CDR1 is SGDLS, CDR2 YYNGEE, per germline. V was shortened by 3 bases and J by 1 base, with 7 bases between the two germline ends. The CDR3 region is CASSGVRNTEAFF. The CDR3 region has the DNA TGTGCCAGCAGCGGGGTTAGGAACACTGAAGCTTTCTTT. Full variable domain (remainder filled in from reference TRBV9 and TRBJ1-1): DSGVTQTPKHLITATGQRVTLRCSPRSGDLSVYWYQQSLDQGLQFLIQYYNGEERAKGNILERFSAQQFPDLHSELNLSSLELGDSALYFCASSGVRNTEAFFGQGTRLTVV.

There are a few counts of this clonotype. This sequence joins TRBV20-1 and TRBJ2-2; D is undetermined. CDR1 is DFQATT and CDR2 is SNEGSKA in the germline V gene (reference sequence). V was shortened by 4 bases and J by 0 bases, with 12 bases between the two germline ends. This CDR3 is built from 15 residues. The CDR3, as DNA: TGCAGTGCTAATCTCGGCAGTCCGAACACCGGGGAGCTGTTTTTT. Translation: CSANLGSPNTGELFF.

This clonotype was observed many times. The rearrangement uses TRBV28 and TRBJ1-6, with D maybe TRBD1 (5 bases). The CDR3 length is 13 residues. The V end lost 6 bases, the J end lost 8 bases, and 11 bases lay between the germline ends. CDR1 and CDR2 from the germline V gene are MDHEN and SYDVKM. CDR3: CASRGLEDSPLHF. The DNA for the CDR3 is TGTGCCAGCAGGGGGCTTGAGGATTCACCCCTCCACTTT.

This clonotype has at least ten counts. V gene TRBV11-2 combines with J gene TRBJ1-2, with 7 bases that match TRBD1. In germline, CDR1 is SGHAT, CDR2 FQNNGV. V shed 5 bases, J shed 4 bases, and the junction held 4 bases outside the gene matches. The CDR3 totals 13 residues. The CDR3, as DNA: TGTGCCAGCAGCGCCACAGGGGCCTATGGCTACACCTTC. Translating gives CASSATGAYGYTF. Variable domain in full (rest from reference TRBV11-2 and TRBJ1-2): EAGVAQSPRYKIIEKRQSVAFWCNPISGHATLYWYQQILGQGPKLLIQFQNNGVVDDSQLPKDRFSAERLKGVDSTLKIQPAKLEDSAVYLCASSATGAYGYTFGSGTRLTVV.

The chain couples TRBV6-1 to TRBJ1-1; TRBD1 matches at 7 bases. CDR1 and CDR2 from the germline V gene are MNHNS and SASEGT. This CDR3 has 17 amino acids. V lost 6 bases to trimming and J lost 0 bases; unmatched junction nucleotides: 13. The DNA of the CDR3 is TGTGCCAGCAGCCGAACCCGACAGGGTACCTTGAACACTGAAGCTTTCTTT. Translating it yields CASSRTRQGTLNTEAFF.

The J gene is TRBJ1-1, the V gene TRBV27; D not resolved. The CDR3 runs 13 residues. V was shortened by 6 bases and J by 7 bases, with 15 bases between the two germline ends. Germline CDR1 and CDR2: MNHEY and SMNVEV (reference sequence). CDR3 residues: CASSTPGRDEAFF. CDR3 in DNA: TGTGCCAGCAGCACTCCCGGACGAGATGAAGCTTTCTTT.

V is TRBV7-2 and J is TRBJ2-5; D might be TRBD2 (6 bases). Trimming took 2 bases from V and 2 from J, leaving 9 bases between them. The CDR3 has 14 amino acids. Germline V gives CDR1 SGHTA, CDR2 FQGNSA. CDR3 bases: TGTGCCAGCAGCTTAACTCTAGCGCAAGAGACCCAGTACTTC. It is translated as CASSLTLAQETQYF.

This chain links TRBV27 with TRBJ2-7; TRBD2 agrees at 7 bases. The CDR3 totals 14 residues. V gave up 1 base and J gave up 3 bases; unmatched junction bases: 3. CDR1 is MNHEY and CDR2 is SMNVEV in the germline V gene (reference sequence). CDR3 coding DNA: TGTGCCAGCAGTTTATGGGGAGGGGTCTACGAGCAGTACTTC. The encoded protein is CASSLWGGVYEQYF.

CDR3 region: CSVESGRSTGELFF. In nucleotides, the CDR3 is TGCAGCGTTGAGTCAGGGCGAAGCACCGGGGAGCTGTTTTTT. The gene calls are TRBV29-1 and TRBJ2-2; TRBD1 is a possible D gene (5 bases). The germline V gene has CDR1 SQVTM and CDR2 ANQGSEA. The CDR3 contains 14 residues. V lost 3 bases, J lost 4 bases, and 12 bases lay in between.

J is TRBJ2-3 and V is TRBV2, with TRBD2 matching over 7 bases. This CDR3 region has 14 residues. Germline V CDR1 and CDR2: SNHLY, FYNNEI. With V trimmed by 4 bases and J by 4 bases, 5 bases remained unmatched. The CDR3 region is CASSGRLAPDTQYF. CDR3 DNA sequence: TGTGCCAGCAGTGGTCGACTAGCTCCAGATACGCAGTATTTT.

The chain combines TRBV11-2 with TRBJ1-3; 7 nucleotides align to TRBD1. Germline lookup yields CDR1 SGHAT and CDR2 FQNNGV. The V segment lost 0 bases and the J segment 0 bases; nucleotides outside the gene matches: 5. CDR3 length: 17 residues. The CDR3 sequence is CASSLDQGGYSGNTIYF. In DNA form, the CDR3 reads TGTGCCAGCAGCTTAGATCAAGGGGGCTACTCTGGAAACACCATATATTTT.

This clonotype was counted at least ten times. V and J are TRBV20-1 and TRBJ2-2, with D tentatively TRBD2 (5 bases). The CDR3 has 14 residues. The germline V and J ends were trimmed by 2 bases and 0 bases, with 7 bases remaining between them. CDR1 is DFQATT and CDR2 is SNEGSKA in the germline V gene (reference sequence). Written as DNA, the CDR3 is TGCAGTGCTAGATCACTAGCGAACACCGGGGAGCTGTTTTTT. Its protein product is CSARSLANTGELFF.

This clonotype was found many times. The V call is TRBV6-1, the J call TRBJ2-7; 7 bases fit TRBD1. The V segment lost 6 bases and the J segment 0 bases; nucleotides outside the gene matches: 2. The CDR3 sequence is 13 residues long. Germline CDR1 reads MNHNS; CDR2 reads SASEGT. CDR3 residues: CASRRDSSYEQYF. DNA for the CDR3: TGTGCCAGCAGAAGGGACAGCTCCTACGAGCAGTACTTC.

V and J are TRBV4-1 and TRBJ2-2, with D maybe TRBD2 (5 bases). Trimming pared 3 bases from V and 2 bases from J, leaving 22 bases between. Germline V gives CDR1 MGHRA, CDR2 YSYEKL. The length of the CDR3 is 19 residues. CDR3 nucleotides: TGCGCCAGCAGCCACCCCGAGGGCAGTACAAATTCTAACACCGGGGAGCTGTTTTTT. Translating gives CASSHPEGSTNSNTGELFF.

In this sample, this clonotype turned up many times. The V gene is TRBV6-4, the J gene TRBJ1-5; D perhaps matches TRBD1 (6 bases). This CDR3 contains 15 residues. Trimming stripped 3 bases from V and 7 bases from J, with 16 bases between. The germline V gene encodes CDR1 MRHNA and CDR2 SNTAGT. The CDR3 loop is CASSELAGEGQPQHF. CDR3 nucleotide sequence: TGTGCCAGCAGTGAGCTAGCAGGGGAGGGCCAGCCCCAGCATTTT.